This TCR beta chain was obtained from a study of OX40 agonist ivuxolimab in advanced cancers. About the research overall: Patients in dose escalation had liver, melanoma, kidney or head and neck cancers.

Sequenced by immunoSEQ multiplex PCR; TCRdb stores in-frame clones only, minus some. The sample lists around 64,000 clones, approximately 80% seen once, with around 5% in the top ten. Whole-study findings and limits: Undetermined was the antigen specificity of the expanded peripheral T cells. Researchers report that CD8+ T cells had, on average, more expanded clones than CD4+.

In the case of this clone: Its antigen is still unknown.

The material was CD4+ or CD8+ T cells sorted from blood, obtained in a trial of the OX40 agonist ivuxolimab. This clonotype originated in an adult with an advanced solid tumor such as melanoma, head and neck, liver or kidney cancer.

CDR3 DNA sequence: TGTGCCACCAGCTACAGCAGCTCCTACAATGAGCAGTTCTTC. Residues: CATSYSSSYNEQFF. The rearrangement links TRBV15 to TRBJ2-1; no firm D call. The V end was cut by 5 bases, the J end by 0 bases, with 8 bases between. This CDR3 has 14 amino acids. Germline lookup yields CDR1 LNHNV and CDR2 YYDKDF (reference sequence).